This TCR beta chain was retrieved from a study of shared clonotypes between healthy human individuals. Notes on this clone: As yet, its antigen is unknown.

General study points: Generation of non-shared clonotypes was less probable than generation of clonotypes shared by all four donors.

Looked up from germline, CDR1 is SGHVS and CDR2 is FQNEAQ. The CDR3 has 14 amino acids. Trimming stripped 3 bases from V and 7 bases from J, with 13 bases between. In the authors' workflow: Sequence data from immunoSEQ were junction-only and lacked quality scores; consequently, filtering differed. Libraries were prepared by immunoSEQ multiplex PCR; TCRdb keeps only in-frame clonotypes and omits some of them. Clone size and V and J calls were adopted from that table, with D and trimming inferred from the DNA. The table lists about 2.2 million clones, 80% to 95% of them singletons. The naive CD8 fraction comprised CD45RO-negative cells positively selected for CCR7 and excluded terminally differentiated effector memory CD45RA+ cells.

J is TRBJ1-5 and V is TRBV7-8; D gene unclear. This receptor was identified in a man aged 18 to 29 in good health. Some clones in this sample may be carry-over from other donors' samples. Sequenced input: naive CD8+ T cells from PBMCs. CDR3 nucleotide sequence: TGTGCCAGCAGCTTGGCCGGGGATGGCCAGCCCCAGCATTTT. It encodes CASSLAGDGQPQHF.